Each of the 20 T cell receptor beta chains below was sequenced from the same sample in a study of T cells after yellow fever vaccination. A single record per CDR3 protein comes from TCRdb applying MiXCR to the 5' RACE reads. The repertoire holds approximately 510,000 distinct CDR3 sequences, 20% to 25% seen once, with roughly a sixth in the top ten. The source material was PBMCs, sampled about 20 days after the first yellow fever vaccination. The receptor source for this set is a man younger than 30 who received the YFV17D yellow fever vaccine.

This clonotype was observed a few times. The V and J genes are TRBV5-5 and TRBJ1-2; TRBD1 agrees at 8 bases. Germline assignment: CDR1 SGHKS and CDR2 YYEKEE (reference sequence). Unmatched junction bases numbered 7, after V lost 5 bases and J lost 4 bases. This CDR3 contains 14 residues. CDR3: CASSLTGAGYGYTF. CDR3 bases: TGTGCCAGCAGTTTGACAGGGGCCGGCTATGGCTACACCTTC.

The V gene is TRBV30, the J gene TRBJ1-2, with 7 bases that match TRBD1. The germline gives CDR1 GTSNPN, CDR2 SVGIG (reference sequence). V lost 3 bases to trimming and J lost 6 bases; unmatched junction nucleotides: 10. The CDR3 spans 14 residues. DNA for the CDR3: TGTGCCTGGAGCGGCTACAGGGGAAGACATGGCTACACCTTC. This codes for CAWSGYRGRHGYTF.

The rearrangement joins TRBV7-2 to TRBJ1-4; 7 bases agree with TRBD1. The length of the CDR3 is 16 residues. Germline CDR1 and CDR2: SGHTA and FQGNSA. After removal of 0 bases from V and 2 bases from J, the junction contained 3 bases not matched to a gene. CDR3 bases: TGTGCCAGCAGCTTAGCGACAGGGACGACTAATGAAAAACTGTTTTTT. It yields the protein CASSLATGTTNEKLFF.

This clonotype was detected only a few times. The J gene is TRBJ2-1, the V gene TRBV5-1, with 7 bases matching TRBD1. Germline CDR1 and CDR2: SGHRS and YFSETQ. The CDR3 is made up of 14 amino acids. The V and J ends lost 6 bases and 7 bases, in that order; junction bases with no gene match: 10. The CDR3 loop is CASTLTTTGNEQFF. The CDR3 DNA sequence: TGCGCCAGCACCCTGACGACGACAGGGAATGAGCAGTTCTTC.

This chain connects TRBV12-3 or TRBV12-4 to TRBJ2-1, with 7 bases identical to TRBD2. The V and J ends lost 4 bases and 4 bases, in that order; junction bases with no gene match: 7. This CDR3 comprises 15 residues. CDR3 sequence reads: CASSSSGTVYNEQFF. The CDR3 nucleotides are TGTGCCAGCAGTTCCAGCGGGACGGTTTACAATGAGCAGTTCTTC.

The chain uses TRBV30 and TRBJ2-5; 14 bases are shared with TRBD2. Germline V gene sequence: CDR1 GTSNPN, CDR2 SVGIG (reference sequence). There are 20 residues in the CDR3. The V gene end was trimmed by 1 base and the J gene end by 2 bases; junction bases not matched to a gene: 15. CDR3 sequence: CAWSGSYERTSGGPQETQYF. In DNA form, the CDR3 reads TGTGCCTGGAGTGGGAGCTACGAAAGGACTAGCGGGGGGCCACAAGAGACCCAGTACTTC.

This clonotype came up a few times. In DNA form, the CDR3 reads TGCGCCAGCAGCCGAAGCGGGGGGGCAAGACAAGAGACCCAGTACTTC. Protein product: CASSRSGGARQETQYF. V is TRBV4-1 and J is TRBJ2-5, with 10 bases aligning to TRBD2. There are 16 residues in the CDR3. Germline CDR1 MGHRA, CDR2 YSYEKL. V was clipped by 4 bases and J by 2 bases; unmatched bases: 7.

This clonotype was seen more than once but under ten times. J is TRBJ1-5 and V is TRBV5-1; no clear D gene. V lost 6 bases, J lost 3 bases, and 10 bases lay in between. The V gene's germline CDR1 is SGHRS and CDR2 YFSETQ. The CDR3 is 13 residues long. As DNA, the CDR3 is TGCGCCAGCAAGGGTGGCGACAATCAGCCCCAGCATTTT. This translates into CASKGGDNQPQHF.

The chain couples TRBV20-1 to TRBJ1-2, with D uncertain. The germline CDR1 and CDR2 sequences are DFQATT and SNEGSKA (reference sequence). Trimming removed 5 bases from V and 14 bases from J, with 15 bases in between. The CDR3 is 10 residues long. The CDR3 bases are TGCAGTGCTCGTTTTGACGGGCTGACCTTC. Translated: CSARFDGLTF.

The chain couples TRBV5-4 to TRBJ2-7, with D perhaps TRBD2 (6 bases). The CDR3 extends over 14 amino acids. Germline CDR1 SGHNT, CDR2 YYREEE (reference sequence). Trimming removed 3 bases at V and 3 bases at J, with 13 bases between. The CDR3: CASSSRVGGYEQYF. DNA of the CDR3: TGTGCCAGCAGCTCGCGGGTCGGGGGCTACGAGCAGTACTTC.

This clonotype occurred a few times. The V and J genes are TRBV5-1 and TRBJ2-5, with D maybe TRBD2 (6 bases). From germline, CDR1 is SGHRS and CDR2 YFSETQ. The CDR3 loop spans 13 amino acids. V was shortened by 6 bases and J by 1 base, with 10 bases between the two germline ends. As DNA, the CDR3 is TGCGCCAGCAACGGAGGGGCCCAAGAGACCCAGTACTTC. Encoded protein: CASNGGAQETQYF.

This clonotype was counted many times. The rearrangement joins TRBV6-2 or TRBV6-3 to TRBJ2-2; a possible D gene is TRBD2 (7 bases). In germline, CDR1 is MNHEY, CDR2 SVGEGT. This CDR3 region has 16 residues. Trimming took 6 bases from V and 4 from J, leaving 18 bases between them. The CDR3 loop is CASSRGGAMSTGELFF. The CDR3 DNA reads TGTGCCAGCAGCAGAGGGGGGGCTATGAGCACCGGGGAGCTGTTTTTT.

The chain is built from TRBV9 and TRBJ1-6; D gene uncertain. Germline assignment: CDR1 SGDLS and CDR2 YYNGEE. The CDR3 totals 15 residues. Trimming pared 3 bases from V and 7 bases from J, leaving 14 bases between. The CDR3: CASSASAGFNSPLHF. The CDR3 nucleotides are TGTGCCAGCAGCGCGTCGGCGGGGTTCAATTCACCCCTCCACTTT.

This clonotype was recorded at least ten times. A read error may account for a junction end that differs from germline. This chain uses TRBV3-1 with TRBJ2-2, with D perhaps matching TRBD1 (5 bases). CDR1 is LGHDT, CDR2 YNNKEL, per germline (reference sequence). The CDR3 has 12 residues. CDR3: CASSQGAGELFF. The CDR3 DNA reads as TGCGCCAGCAGCCAAGGGGCCGGGGAGCTGTTTTTT.

The sample holds a few counts of this clonotype. The V and J genes are TRBV12-3 or TRBV12-4 and TRBJ2-7, with 8 bases matching TRBD1. CDR3 length equals 13 residues. V was pared by 6 bases and J by 5 bases, with 6 bases of the junction left unmatched. CDR3 in DNA: TGTGCCAGCAGAACATCGACAGGGGACGAGCAGTACGTC. This sequence encodes CASRTSTGDEQYV.

This clonotype showed up just a few times. The chain uses TRBV7-9 and TRBJ2-1; 7 bases map to TRBD1. With 2 bases clipped from V and 8 bases from J, the junction kept 9 bases outside the gene matches. The CDR3 is 15 amino acids. The V gene's germline CDR1 is SEHNR and CDR2 FQNEAQ (reference sequence). For the CDR3, the DNA is TGTGCCAGCAGCTTATTGCAGGCAGGGGGAGATGAGCAGTTCTTC. It translates to CASSLLQAGGDEQFF.

This clonotype was counted only a few times. The V gene is TRBV20-1, the J gene TRBJ2-5, with TRBD2 matching over 7 bases. The CDR3 totals 13 residues. V shed 3 bases, J shed 4 bases, and the junction held 5 bases outside the gene matches. The germline gives CDR1 DFQATT, CDR2 SNEGSKA (reference sequence). CDR3 in DNA: TGCAGTGCTAGGACTAGCCGGGGAGAGACCCAGTACTTC. This gives the protein CSARTSRGETQYF.

This sequence joins TRBV5-1 and TRBJ2-3, with a possible D match to TRBD1 (5 bases). Germline values: CDR1 SGHRS, CDR2 YFSETQ. CDR3 length: 17 residues. V was cut by 3 bases and J by 6 bases, with 23 bases left in between. CDR3 amino acids: CASSSRRLGKGQDTQYF. In nucleotides, the CDR3 is TGCGCCAGCAGCTCCCGCCGGTTGGGGAAGGGGCAGGATACGCAGTATTTT.

The chain links TRBV27 to TRBJ2-7; D ambiguous. The germline V and J ends were trimmed by 8 bases and 3 bases, with 20 bases remaining between them. Looked up from germline, CDR1 is MNHEY and CDR2 is SMNVEV (reference sequence). The CDR3 is 15 amino acids. The CDR3 loop reads CASSRVSADLYEQYV. DNA for the CDR3: TGTGCCAGCTCCCGGGTCTCGGCAGATCTCTACGAGCAGTACGTC.

The chain couples TRBV6-1 to TRBJ1-1; D possibly corresponds to TRBD1 (5 bases). The CDR3 consists of 15 residues. Germline V gene lookup returns CDR1 MNHNS and CDR2 SASEGT. V was clipped by 4 bases and J by 0 bases, with 12 bases between them. The CDR3 protein is CASSGQYSMNTEAFF. For the CDR3, the DNA is TGTGCCAGCAGTGGACAGTATTCTATGAACACTGAAGCTTTCTTT.